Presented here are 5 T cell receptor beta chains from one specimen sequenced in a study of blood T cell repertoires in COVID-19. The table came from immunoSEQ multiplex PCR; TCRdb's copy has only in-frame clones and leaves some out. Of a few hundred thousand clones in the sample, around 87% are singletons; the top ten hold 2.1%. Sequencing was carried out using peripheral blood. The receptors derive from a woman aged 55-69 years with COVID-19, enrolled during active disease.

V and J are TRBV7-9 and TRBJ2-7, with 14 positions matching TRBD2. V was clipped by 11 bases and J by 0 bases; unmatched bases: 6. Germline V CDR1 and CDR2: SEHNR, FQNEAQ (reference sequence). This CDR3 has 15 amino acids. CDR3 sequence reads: CAGATSGGDSYEQYF. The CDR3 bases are TGTGCCGGAGCGACTAGCGGGGGGGACTCCTACGAGCAGTACTTC.

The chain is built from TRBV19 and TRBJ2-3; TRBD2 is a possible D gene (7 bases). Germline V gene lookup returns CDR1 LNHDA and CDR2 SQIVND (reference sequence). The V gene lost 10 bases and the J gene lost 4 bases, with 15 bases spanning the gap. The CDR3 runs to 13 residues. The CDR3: CATAQGGADTQYF. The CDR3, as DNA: TGTGCCACCGCACAGGGAGGGGCAGATACGCAGTATTTT.

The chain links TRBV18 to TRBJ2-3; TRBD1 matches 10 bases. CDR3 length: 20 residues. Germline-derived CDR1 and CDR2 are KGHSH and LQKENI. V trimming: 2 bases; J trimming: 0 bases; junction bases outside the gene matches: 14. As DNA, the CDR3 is TGTGCCAGCTCACCAAGACAGGGGGCCAAATTCACCTCTAGCACAGATACGCAGTATTTT. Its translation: CASSPRQGAKFTSSTDTQYF.

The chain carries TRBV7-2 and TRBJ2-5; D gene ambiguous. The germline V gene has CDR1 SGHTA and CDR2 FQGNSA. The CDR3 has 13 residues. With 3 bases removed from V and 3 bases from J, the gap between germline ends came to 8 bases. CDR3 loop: CASSFGGEETQYF. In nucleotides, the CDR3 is TGTGCCAGCAGCTTTGGCGGAGAAGAGACCCAGTACTTC.

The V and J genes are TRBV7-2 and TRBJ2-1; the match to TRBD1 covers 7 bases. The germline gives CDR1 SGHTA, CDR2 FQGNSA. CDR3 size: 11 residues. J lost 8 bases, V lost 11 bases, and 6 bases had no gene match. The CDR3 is CALEGAYEQFF. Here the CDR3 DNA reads TGTGCCCTCGAGGGGGCCTATGAGCAGTTCTTC.